The T cell receptor (beta chain) under discussion was sequenced for a study of blood T cell repertoires in COVID-19. Study background: The United States, Italy and Spain were the sources of the acute and convalescent COVID-19 samples. PBMCs, B-cell-depleted T cells, or T cells provided the cDNA or gDNA that made up the material.

Germline CDR1 reads SGHTA; CDR2 reads FQGTGA. This CDR3 is built from 16 residues. V shed 5 bases, J shed 0 bases, and the junction held 8 bases outside the gene matches. The method was immunoSEQ multiplex PCR; TCRdb's version includes in-frame clones alone and lacks a portion of them. The top ten clones hold about a tenth of a sample with 150,000 to 200,000 clones, 75% to 90% of them seen once. Sequenced material: peripheral blood. This clonotype was sampled from a human donor in a cohort sampled during active COVID-19. The rearrangement joins TRBV7-3 to TRBJ2-3; 7 nucleotides align to TRBD2. CDR3 nucleotides: TGTGCCAGCAGCCTCACGGGACTATCTAGCACAGATACGCAGTATTTT. It is translated as CASSLTGLSSTDTQYF. Complete variable domain (other parts from reference TRBV7-3 and TRBJ2-3): GAGVSQTPSNKVTEKGKYVELRCDPISGHTALYWYRQSLGQGPEFLIYFQGTGAADDSGLPNDRFFAVRPEGSVSTLKIQRTERGDSAVYLCASSLTGLSSTDTQYFGPGTRLTVL.